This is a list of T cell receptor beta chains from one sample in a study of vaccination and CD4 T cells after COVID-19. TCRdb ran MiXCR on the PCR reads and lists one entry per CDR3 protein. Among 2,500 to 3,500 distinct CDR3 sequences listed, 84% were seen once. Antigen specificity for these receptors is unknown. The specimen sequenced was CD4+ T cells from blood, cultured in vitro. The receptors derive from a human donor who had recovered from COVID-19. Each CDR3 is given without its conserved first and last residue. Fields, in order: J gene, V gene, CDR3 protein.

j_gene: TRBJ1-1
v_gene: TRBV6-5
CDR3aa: ASSYEFSEAF

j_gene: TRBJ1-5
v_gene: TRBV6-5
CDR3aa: ASSYSGRQPQH

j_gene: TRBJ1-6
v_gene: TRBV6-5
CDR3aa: ASSSRGARNSPLH

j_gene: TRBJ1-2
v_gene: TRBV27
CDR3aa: ASSVWGGGEGYT

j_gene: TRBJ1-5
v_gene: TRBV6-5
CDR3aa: ASSYSREPQPQH

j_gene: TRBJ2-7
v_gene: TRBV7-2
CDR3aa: ASSLVRGPHEQY

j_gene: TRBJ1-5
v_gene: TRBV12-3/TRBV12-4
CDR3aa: ATQGVGDQPQH

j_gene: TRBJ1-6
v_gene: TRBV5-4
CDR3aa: ASSLGQGSNSPLH

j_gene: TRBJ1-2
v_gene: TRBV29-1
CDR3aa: SVAVLIGGYT

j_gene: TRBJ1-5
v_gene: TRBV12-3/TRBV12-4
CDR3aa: ASTQTGPSQPQH

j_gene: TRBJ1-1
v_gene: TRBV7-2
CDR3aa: ASSFSGTVNTEAF

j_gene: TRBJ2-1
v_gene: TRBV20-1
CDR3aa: SASSSSPFGEQF

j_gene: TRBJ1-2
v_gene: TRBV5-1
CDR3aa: ASSPGQVSFYGYT

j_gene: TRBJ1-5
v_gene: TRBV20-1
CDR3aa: SASSGTGRYYSNQPQH

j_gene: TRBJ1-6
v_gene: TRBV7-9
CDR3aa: ASSQESVGTLH

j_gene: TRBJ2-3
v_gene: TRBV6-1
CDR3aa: ASRDPTRAGGPKDTQY

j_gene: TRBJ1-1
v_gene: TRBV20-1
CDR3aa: SARGQWNTEAF

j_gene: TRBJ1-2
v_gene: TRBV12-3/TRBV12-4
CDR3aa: ASSERQGAGGYT

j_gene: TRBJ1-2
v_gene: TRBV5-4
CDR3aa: ASSVPGAFNYGYT

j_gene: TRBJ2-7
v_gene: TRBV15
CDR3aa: ATSNSGTGGPYEQY

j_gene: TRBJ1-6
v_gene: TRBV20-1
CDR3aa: SARVLPGLLYSPLH

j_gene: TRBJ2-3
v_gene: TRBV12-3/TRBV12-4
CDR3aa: ASILGGPGDTQY

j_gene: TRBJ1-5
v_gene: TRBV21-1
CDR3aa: ASTEGEVIGNQPQH

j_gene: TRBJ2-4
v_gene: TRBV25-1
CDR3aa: ASTDEGGQAKNIQY

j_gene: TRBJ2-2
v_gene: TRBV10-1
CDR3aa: ASKGNTGELF

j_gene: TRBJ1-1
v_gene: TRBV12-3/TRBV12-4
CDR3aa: ASSPPGHRTAEAF

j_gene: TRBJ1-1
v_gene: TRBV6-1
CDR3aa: ASSRTGAETEAF

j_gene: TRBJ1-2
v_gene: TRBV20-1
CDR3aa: SAWDSGSYGYT

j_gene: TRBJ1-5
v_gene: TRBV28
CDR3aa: ASSFRGHASNQPQH

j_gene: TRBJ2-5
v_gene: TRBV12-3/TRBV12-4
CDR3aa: ASSFSWGGQETQY

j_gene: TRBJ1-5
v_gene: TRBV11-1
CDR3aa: ASSSGTGTQPQH

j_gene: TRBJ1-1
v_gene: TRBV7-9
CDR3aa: ASSKGQFTEAF

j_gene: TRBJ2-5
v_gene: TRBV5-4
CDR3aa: ASSLPTGRGETQY

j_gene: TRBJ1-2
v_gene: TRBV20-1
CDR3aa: SARAGTYGYT

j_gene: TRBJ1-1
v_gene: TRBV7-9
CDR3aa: ASSLIGWEAF

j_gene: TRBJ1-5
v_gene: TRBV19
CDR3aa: ASTGQGQRGNQPQH

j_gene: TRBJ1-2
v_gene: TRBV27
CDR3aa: ASGSPKWGGYT

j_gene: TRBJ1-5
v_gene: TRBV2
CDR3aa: ASSVGGPQPQH

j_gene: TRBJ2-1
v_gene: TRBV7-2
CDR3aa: ASSLASRRDEQF

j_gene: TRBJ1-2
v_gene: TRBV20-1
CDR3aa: SAPGLLDYGYT

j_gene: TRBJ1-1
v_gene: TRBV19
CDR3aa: ATTPQVNTEAF

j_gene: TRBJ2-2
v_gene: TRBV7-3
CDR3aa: ASSLQGITGELF

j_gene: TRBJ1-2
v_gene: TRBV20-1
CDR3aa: SMVLTGGDGYT

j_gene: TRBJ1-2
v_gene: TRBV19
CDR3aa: ASSTQGQALYGYT

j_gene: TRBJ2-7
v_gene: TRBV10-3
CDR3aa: AISESGSGPYEQY